The subject of this entry is one TCR beta chain. Its target is not known. The data were taken from a study of T cells in narcolepsy. Study-wide points: Autoreactive clone sequences were missing from some blood memory CD4+ repertoires. Autoreactive HCRT-specific and TRIB2-specific clonotypes were marked in same-patient CSF-versus-blood CD4+ comparisons.

V was cut by 4 bases and J by 8 bases, with 12 bases left in between. The CDR3 covers 14 residues. Germline CDR1 reads SGHDN; CDR2 reads FVKESK. Using immunoSEQ multiplex PCR, the repertoire was profiled, and TCRdb retains in-frame clones only, with some absent. The repertoire consists of 25,000 to 30,000 clones, with 81% occurring once and the leading ten covering 1% to 1.4%. The sample was memory (CD45RA-) CD4+ T cells from blood. The source is a human donor in good health. The gene calls are TRBV14 and TRBJ1-6; no firm D call. CDR3 sequence reads: CASSLRHGDSPLHF. CDR3 DNA: TGTGCCAGCAGCCTTAGACATGGGGATTCACCCCTCCACTTT.